This paragraph covers one T cell receptor beta chain sequence. As yet, its antigen is unknown. This sample stems from a study of T cells in Graves' hyperthyroidism and ophthalmopathy. Regarding the study as a whole: Through a model of 13 V-J features, ophthalmopathy was separated from stable hyperthyroidism. Blood shared most expanded thyroid clonotypes above 0.001.

Clinical symptoms, serum thyroxine and TRAb, thyroid ultrasound and orbital computed tomography together formed the diagnostic basis. Authors of the study amplified TCR beta CDR3 regions from RNA transcripts. The HTBI primer set was used in a first-round RT-PCR of the TCR CDR3. TCRdb itself ran the multiplex PCR reads through MiXCR, one entry per CDR3 protein. Of a few hundred thousand distinct CDR3 sequences in the sample, 15% to 18% are singletons; the top ten hold approximately 7.5%. Per the germline V gene, CDR1 is ENHRY and CDR2 is SYGVKD. This CDR3 is 14 amino acids long. V lost 2 bases to trimming and J lost 4 bases, with 9 bases between them.

The specimen was blood. The genes are TRBV10-3 and TRBJ1-5; D ambiguous. The receptor's source is a woman under 30 with Graves' hyperthyroidism. DNA for the CDR3: TGTGCCATCAGTGAGGGGGTCCAAAATCAGCCCCAGCATTTT. Amino acids: CAISEGVQNQPQHF.